These 21 T cell receptor beta chains came from one sample sequenced in a study of CD8 T cells in ankylosing spondylitis. General study results and limits: Characteristic, it appeared, of ankylosing spondylitis blood was a TCR beta motif of eight or nine highly homologous variants.

No antigen has been identified for these receptors. MiXCR, run by TCRdb on the 5' RACE reads, gives a single entry per CDR3 protein. Of 350,000 to 450,000 distinct CDR3 sequences listed, 25% to 30% are singletons. Sequencing used blood, either unsorted or a sorted T cell fraction (not recorded which). The origin of the receptors is a male donor with ankylosing spondylitis.

This sequence joins TRBV7-2 and TRBJ2-3, with D hard to call. Germline V lookup: CDR1 SGHTA, CDR2 FQGNSA. V lost 2 bases, J lost 0 bases, and 9 bases lay in between. This CDR3 region has 15 residues. The DNA for the CDR3 is TGTGCCAGCAGCTTATCGGTCCGAAGCACAGATACGCAGTATTTT. Translating it yields CASSLSVRSTDTQYF.

Only a few counts were recorded for this clonotype. The chain is built from TRBV11-2 and TRBJ2-2; tentative D call: TRBD2 (6 bases). CDR1 and CDR2 from the germline V gene are SGHAT and FQNNGV. Between the trimmed V and J ends, which lost 5 bases and 0 bases, there was a span of 13 bases. This CDR3 spans 16 amino acids. For the CDR3, the DNA is TGTGCCAGCAGCCTCGGGCGGGAAACGAACACCGGGGAGCTGTTTTTT. This gives the protein CASSLGRETNTGELFF.

This sequence joins TRBV5-1 and TRBJ2-1; a possible D gene is TRBD2 (6 bases). From germline, CDR1 is SGHRS and CDR2 YFSETQ. The CDR3 is 13 amino acids. V lost 1 base and J lost 6, with 8 bases in between. The CDR3 DNA is TGCGCCAGCAGCTTGTCTAGCGTCAATGAGCAGTTCTTC. Translation: CASSLSSVNEQFF.

This clonotype was detected only a few times. The chain recombines TRBV5-1 with TRBJ2-5, with D perhaps matching TRBD1 (5 bases). The CDR3 consists of 16 residues. The V gene lost 0 bases and the J gene lost 2 bases, with 14 bases spanning the gap. Germline lookup yields CDR1 SGHRS and CDR2 YFSETQ. The CDR3 bases are TGCGCCAGCAGCTTGGGACGACAGTCGAGGCAAGAGACCCAGTACTTC. This codes for CASSLGRQSRQETQYF.

This clonotype was observed a few times. The gene calls are TRBV29-1 and TRBJ1-1, with unresolved D. V lost 2 bases to trimming and J lost 4 bases, with 11 bases between them. CDR3 length: 13 amino acids. Germline CDR1 is SQVTM and CDR2 is ANQGSEA. The CDR3 sequence: CSVEPASGTEAFF. As DNA, the CDR3 is TGCAGCGTTGAACCGGCTTCGGGCACTGAAGCTTTCTTT.

This chain links TRBV11-2 with TRBJ2-3; 8 positions agree with TRBD2. Germline-derived CDR1 and CDR2 are SGHAT and FQNNGV. This CDR3 has 16 residues. Trimming took 4 bases from V and 2 from J; bases not matched to a gene: 8. In nucleotides, the CDR3 is TGTGCCAGCAGCTCCCCAACTAGCGGAATCACAGATACGCAGTATTTT. Translation gives CASSSPTSGITDTQYF.

This clonotype occurred a few times. The junction does not match germline at one end; this may be a read error. The chain carries TRBV5-1 and TRBJ2-3; the match to TRBD2 covers 10 bases. The CDR3 extends over 16 amino acids. Germline V gene data show CDR1 as SGHRS and CDR2 as YFSETQ. The CDR3 region has the DNA TGTGCCAGCAGTCCCGGACTAGCGGAGAGCACAGATACGCAGTATTTT. This encodes CASSPGLAESTDTQYF.

This clonotype has just a few counts. CDR3 loop: CASSPSGTGGPYEQYF. The CDR3 DNA reads TGTGCCAGCAGCCCATCCGGGACAGGGGGGCCCTACGAGCAGTACTTC. This chain uses TRBV7-9 with TRBJ2-7, with 11 bases that match TRBD1. V dropped 5 bases and J dropped 2; count of bases not matched to a gene: 8. The CDR3 is 16 amino acids. Germline assignment: CDR1 SEHNR and CDR2 FQNEAQ (reference sequence). Full variable domain (rest looked up from reference TRBV7-9 and TRBJ2-7): DTGVSQNPRHKITKRGQNVTFRCDPISEHNRLYWYRQTLGQGPEFLTYFQNEAQLEKSRLLSDRFSAERPKGSFSTLEIQRTEQGDSAMYLCASSPSGTGGPYEQYFGPGTRLTVT.

The chain couples TRBV5-6 to TRBJ1-3, with 7 bases matching TRBD1. CDR3 length: 14 residues. The junction had 1 base not matched to a gene; V was cut back by 2 bases and J by 2 bases. Germline V lookup: CDR1 SGHDT, CDR2 YYEEEE. DNA for the CDR3: TGTGCCAGCAGCTTTGACAGGGCTGGAAACACCATATATTTT. Translation gives CASSFDRAGNTIYF.

This clonotype was seen a handful of times. The chain recombines TRBV7-8 with TRBJ1-5, with D perhaps matching TRBD1 (5 bases). CDR3 length: 15 amino acids. Germline assignment: CDR1 SGHVS and CDR2 FQNEAQ. V was trimmed by 1 base and J by 4 bases, leaving 11 bases between them. The CDR3 sequence: CASSLDGARNQPQHF. CDR3 DNA sequence: TGTGCCAGCAGCTTAGACGGGGCGCGGAATCAGCCCCAGCATTTT.

The V gene is TRBV12-3 or TRBV12-4, the J gene TRBJ1-6; the D is unclear. With 1 base removed from V and 10 bases from J, the gap between germline ends came to 11 bases. This CDR3 is 14 amino acids long. Here the CDR3 reads CASSLDGSGSPLHF. The CDR3 bases are TGTGCCAGCAGTTTAGACGGGTCGGGATCACCCCTCCACTTT.

This sequence joins TRBV4-2 and TRBJ2-2; 7 bases agree with TRBD1. CDR3 length: 17 amino acids. V was pared by 5 bases and J by 4 bases, with 13 bases of the junction left unmatched. The V gene's germline CDR1 is LGHNA and CDR2 YNFKEQ. CDR3 in amino acids: CASSITPRGIATGELFF. For the CDR3, the DNA is TGTGCCAGCAGCATAACGCCCAGGGGGATCGCCACCGGGGAGCTGTTTTTT.

This chain connects TRBV20-1 to TRBJ1-1; D is ambiguous. V was shortened by 0 bases and J by 0 bases, with 14 bases between the two germline ends. The germline V gene encodes CDR1 DFQATT and CDR2 SNEGSKA (reference sequence). This CDR3 is built from 16 residues. The CDR3 coding sequence is TGCAGTGCTAGAGATTCAAGGTCACGGGTGAACACTGAAGCTTTCTTT. Residues: CSARDSRSRVNTEAFF.

This sequence joins TRBV5-1 and TRBJ2-7; perhaps TRBD1 as D (6 bases). V lost 6 bases and J lost 2, with 15 bases in between. CDR3 length equals 14 residues. Germline CDR1 reads SGHRS; CDR2 reads YFSETQ. The CDR3 nucleotides read TGCGCCAGCACCCCCCTCGACAGGACCTACGAGCAGTACTTC. Amino acids: CASTPLDRTYEQYF.

This clonotype was observed a few times. The CDR3 reads CAISELEKDLTDTQYF. The CDR3 coding sequence is TGTGCCATCAGTGAGCTCGAGAAGGACCTCACAGATACGCAGTATTTT. This chain connects TRBV10-3 to TRBJ2-3; D is undetermined. The V end lost 2 bases, the J end lost 2 bases, and 14 bases lay between the germline ends. CDR3 length: 16 residues. Per the germline V gene, CDR1 is ENHRY and CDR2 is SYGVKD.

This chain joins TRBV7-2 and TRBJ2-2, with D perhaps TRBD1 (5 bases). The CDR3 spans 15 residues. Trimming removed 2 bases at V and 7 bases at J, with 14 bases between. The germline CDR1 and CDR2 sequences are SGHTA and FQGNSA. The CDR3 DNA reads as TGTGCCAGCAGCTTAACGGGCAGGGATGTCGGGGAGCTGTTTTTT. Its translation: CASSLTGRDVGELFF.

A few counts support this clonotype. This chain connects TRBV5-1 to TRBJ1-3; D uncertain. Germline CDR1 reads SGHRS; CDR2 reads YFSETQ. The V and J ends lost 0 bases and 0 bases respectively, with 13 bases between them. The CDR3 length is 17 residues. DNA of the CDR3: TGCGCCAGCAGCTTGGCGGACGGAACTTACTCTGGAAACACCATATATTTT. Translation gives CASSLADGTYSGNTIYF.

There are a few counts of this clonotype. J is TRBJ1-1 and V is TRBV6-5, with unresolved D. Trimming stripped 2 bases from V and 0 bases from J, with 4 bases between. The V gene's germline CDR1 is MNHEY and CDR2 SVGAGI. The CDR3 consists of 13 residues. The CDR3 is CASSYALNTEAFF. CDR3 sequence (DNA): TGTGCCAGCAGTTACGCACTGAACACTGAAGCTTTCTTT.

This chain links TRBV6-4 with TRBJ1-2; D remains unclear. This CDR3 is 13 amino acids long. The ends were cut back, 3 bases at V and 7 bases at J, with 12 bases in the middle. Germline loops: CDR1 MRHNA, CDR2 SNTAGT. CDR3 region: CASSESRWSGYTF. In DNA form, the CDR3 reads TGTGCCAGCAGTGAAAGCAGGTGGAGTGGCTACACCTTC.

This clonotype was counted ten times or more. The CDR3 nucleotides are TGTGCCAGCAGTTTACGTGGGGGGGCTACTCAGCCCCAGCATTTT. Translated, it gives CASSLRGGATQPQHF. This chain links TRBV12-3 or TRBV12-4 with TRBJ1-5, with a weak D call TRBD1 (6 bases). This CDR3 is built from 15 residues. Trimming took 2 bases from V and 6 from J, leaving 14 bases between them.

The sample holds a few counts of this clonotype. The chain recombines TRBV18 with TRBJ1-1, with D unclear. This CDR3 comprises 12 residues. Trimming left V 6 bases short and J 5 bases short, with 10 bases between. Germline V CDR1 and CDR2: KGHSH, LQKENI. CDR3 bases: TGTGCCAGCTCGGCAGCGAGGACTGAAGCTTTCTTT. Its protein product is CASSAARTEAFF. The whole variable domain, filled in from reference TRBV18 and TRBJ1-1, reads NAGVMQNPRHLVRRRGQEARLRCSPMKGHSHVYWYRQLPEEGLKFMVYLQKENIIDESGMPKERFSAEFPKEGPSILRIQQVVRGDSAAYFCASSAARTEAFFGQGTRLTVV.